The count of the clone carrying this T cell receptor (beta chain) is one. The antigen is not known. The data were obtained in a study of OX40 agonist ivuxolimab in advanced cancers. Study information: Under the entry rules, prior anti-PD-1, anti-PD-L1 or anti-CTLA-4 therapy was allowed, and 35% to 40% had some.

This CDR3 spans 14 amino acids. V was trimmed by 3 bases and J by 1 base, leaving 10 bases between them. Looked up from germline, CDR1 is SNHLY and CDR2 is FYNNEI. Study results and limitations: Near-lowest levels of clonal expansion characterized partial responders at 0.1-3.0 mg/kg.

TCRdb's copy holds only in-frame clones and misses some; the assay was immunoSEQ multiplex PCR. Of 45,000 to 60,000 clones in the sample, roughly 83% were seen once. Material: CD4+ or CD8+ T cells sorted from blood, obtained in a trial of the OX40 agonist ivuxolimab. This sequence was found in an adult with an advanced solid tumor such as melanoma, head and neck, liver or kidney cancer. This rearrangement joins TRBV2 to TRBJ2-7, with D maybe TRBD2 (6 bases). CDR3 loop: CASSEWRASYEQYF. The CDR3 DNA sequence: TGTGCCAGCAGTGAGTGGAGGGCTTCCTACGAGCAGTACTTC.